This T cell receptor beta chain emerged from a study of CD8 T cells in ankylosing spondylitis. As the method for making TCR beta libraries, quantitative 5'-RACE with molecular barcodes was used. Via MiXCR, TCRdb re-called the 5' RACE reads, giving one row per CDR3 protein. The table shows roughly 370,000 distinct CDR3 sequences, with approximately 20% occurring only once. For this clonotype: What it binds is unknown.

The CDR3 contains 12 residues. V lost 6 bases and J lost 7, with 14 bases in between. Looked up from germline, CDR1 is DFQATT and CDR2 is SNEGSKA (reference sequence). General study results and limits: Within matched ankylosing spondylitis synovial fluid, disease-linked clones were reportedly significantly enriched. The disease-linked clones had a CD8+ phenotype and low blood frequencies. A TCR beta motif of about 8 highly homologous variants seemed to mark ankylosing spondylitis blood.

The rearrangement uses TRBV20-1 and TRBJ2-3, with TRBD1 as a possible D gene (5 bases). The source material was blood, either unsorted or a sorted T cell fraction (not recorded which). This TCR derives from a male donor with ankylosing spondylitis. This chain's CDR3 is CSAPQASHTQYF. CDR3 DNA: TGCAGTGCCCCACAGGCCTCCCATACGCAGTATTTT.